The 29 T cell receptor beta chains reported below all come from one sample, sequenced in a study of blood T cell repertoires in COVID-19. Assay: immunoSEQ multiplex PCR; the TCRdb copy retains only in-frame clones and omits some. The repertoire consists of 130,000 to 150,000 clones, with about four fifths occurring once and the leading ten covering 5.5% to 7%. The sequencing sample was made of peripheral blood. These receptors originate from a human donor in a cohort sampled during active COVID-19.

This rearrangement joins TRBV24-1 to TRBJ1-1; 10 positions agree with TRBD1. The CDR3 spans 18 residues. The ends lost 0 bases at V and 4 bases at J; junction bases unmatched: 10. The V gene's germline CDR1 is KGHDR and CDR2 SFDVKD. The CDR3 coding sequence is TGTGCCACCAGTGATTTGGAAAAGACAGGGGGCGCGATCACTGAAGCTTTCTTT. Translation gives CATSDLEKTGGAITEAFF.

This sequence joins TRBV28 and TRBJ1-3, with D maybe TRBD1 (5 bases). Germline V lookup: CDR1 MDHEN, CDR2 SYDVKM. V lost 1 base, J lost 4 bases, and 11 bases lay in between. There are 15 residues in the CDR3. The CDR3 DNA reads TGTGCCAGCAGTTTATCCAGGGTCCCCGGAAACACCATATATTTT. Translating it yields CASSLSRVPGNTIYF.

The V and J genes are TRBV5-1 and TRBJ2-7, with a possible D match to TRBD1 (5 bases). V lost 3 bases and J 6 bases, leaving 10 bases between the germline ends. The CDR3 contains 12 residues. CDR1 SGHRS and CDR2 YFSETQ come from the germline V gene. The CDR3, as DNA: TGCGCCAGCAGCTCTCAGGGTGGCGAGCAGTACTTC. Translation gives CASSSQGGEQYF.

The chain combines TRBV14 with TRBJ1-6, with D perhaps TRBD1 (6 bases). This CDR3 is built from 13 residues. Germline values: CDR1 SGHDN, CDR2 FVKESK. V lost 6 bases, J lost 7 bases, and 10 bases lay in between. Here the CDR3 DNA reads TGTGCCAGCAGGCGGCAGGGGAATTCACCCCTCCACTTT. It encodes CASRRQGNSPLHF.

This chain uses TRBV24-1 with TRBJ2-1; D is possibly TRBD2 (5 bases). This CDR3 has 16 residues. Between the trimmed V and J ends, which lost 5 bases and 6 bases, there was a span of 19 bases. Germline values: CDR1 KGHDR, CDR2 SFDVKD. Here the CDR3 reads CATSASPGIGINEQFF. The CDR3 bases are TGTGCCACCAGTGCCTCACCGGGAATAGGTATCAATGAGCAGTTCTTC.

The chain uses TRBV19 and TRBJ2-2; 7 bases agree with TRBD1. This CDR3 has 14 residues. The germline gives CDR1 LNHDA, CDR2 SQIVND (reference sequence). V gave up 10 bases and J gave up 6 bases; unmatched junction bases: 11. The CDR3 DNA is TGTGCCACCTCATACAGGGGAATCCCCGGGGAGCTGTTTTTT. Encoded protein: CATSYRGIPGELFF.

The V call is TRBV7-2, the J call TRBJ1-4; D is possibly TRBD1 (5 bases). The CDR3 is made up of 12 amino acids. Deletions cut 5 bases from V and 10 bases from J, with 11 bases between. Germline assignment: CDR1 SGHTA and CDR2 FQGNSA. The CDR3 spells CASSPTAGKLFF. CDR3 bases: TGTGCCAGCAGCCCGACAGCGGGAAAACTGTTTTTT.

This rearrangement joins TRBV9 to TRBJ1-1; TRBD1 aligns across 9 bases. Germline V lookup: CDR1 SGDLS, CDR2 YYNGEE. The CDR3 has 17 amino acids. Trimming removed 0 bases from V and 1 base from J; junction bases left unmatched: 7. The CDR3 spells CASSVGGTGWGNTEAFF. CDR3 nucleotide sequence: TGTGCCAGCAGCGTAGGAGGGACAGGGTGGGGGAACACTGAAGCTTTCTTT.

This clone was seen a few times. This sequence joins TRBV11-2 and TRBJ1-4; TRBD1 is a possible D gene (5 bases). Trimming removed 5 bases at V and 0 bases at J, with 13 bases between. Germline CDR1 SGHAT, CDR2 FQNNGV. CDR3 length equals 16 residues. The CDR3 spells CASSPFGGATNEKLFF. The CDR3 DNA reads TGTGCCAGCAGCCCTTTTGGGGGGGCAACTAATGAAAAACTGTTTTTT. The whole variable domain, remainder taken from reference TRBV11-2 and TRBJ1-4, is EAGVAQSPRYKIIEKRQSVAFWCNPISGHATLYWYQQILGQGPKLLIQFQNNGVVDDSQLPKDRFSAERLKGVDSTLKIQPAKLEDSAVYLCASSPFGGATNEKLFFGSGTQLSVL.

The chain carries TRBV5-1 and TRBJ1-6, with D maybe TRBD1 (6 bases). This CDR3 spans 14 amino acids. The germline V gene encodes CDR1 SGHRS and CDR2 YFSETQ. V lost 0 bases and J lost 9, with 10 bases in between. The CDR3 region has the DNA TGCGCCAGCAGCTTGGGACAGGTATTTTCACCCCTCCACTTT. It specifies CASSLGQVFSPLHF.

V gene TRBV2 combines with J gene TRBJ2-2, with 10 bases fitting TRBD2. The germline CDR1 and CDR2 sequences are SNHLY and FYNNEI. The CDR3 contains 15 residues. The V segment lost 7 bases and the J segment 3 bases; nucleotides outside the gene matches: 5. CDR3 protein: CASMGLAGDTGELFF. Here the CDR3 DNA reads TGTGCCAGCATGGGTCTAGCGGGGGACACCGGGGAGCTGTTTTTT.

This clone has only a few counts. The rearrangement uses TRBV4-3 and TRBJ1-6; 9 bases agree with TRBD1. After removal of 0 bases from V and 16 bases from J, the junction contained 1 base not matched to a gene. In germline, CDR1 is LGHNA, CDR2 YSLEER. The CDR3 length is 12 residues. In DNA form, the CDR3 reads TGCGCCAGCAGCCAAGACGGGACAGGGCTCCACTTT. Protein: CASSQDGTGLHF.

This chain joins TRBV6-5 and TRBJ2-7; D gene ambiguous. Trimming removed 6 bases from V and 2 bases from J, with 14 bases in between. Germline V gene data show CDR1 as MNHEY and CDR2 as SVGAGI. This CDR3 is built from 14 residues. The CDR3 sequence: CASRQHRLTYEQYF. The CDR3 bases are TGTGCCAGCAGGCAACACCGTTTGACCTACGAGCAGTACTTC.

The chain recombines TRBV28 with TRBJ2-7, with 7 bases that match TRBD1. The CDR3 extends over 15 amino acids. The germline V gene has CDR1 MDHEN and CDR2 SYDVKM. Losses at the gene ends were 5 bases for V and 3 bases for J; bases not matched to a gene: 10. The CDR3 protein is CASSRQQGNDYEQYF. For the CDR3, the DNA is TGTGCCAGCAGTCGACAACAGGGGAACGACTACGAGCAGTACTTC.

V usage is TRBV18 and J usage is TRBJ2-3; 11 nucleotides match TRBD2. Germline V gene data show CDR1 as KGHSH and CDR2 as LQKENI. The length of the CDR3 is 17 residues. V shed 2 bases, J shed 4 bases, and the junction held 8 bases outside the gene matches. This CDR3 is CASSPLGLAARPDTQYF. Written as DNA, the CDR3 is TGTGCCAGCTCACCATTGGGACTAGCGGCCCGTCCAGATACGCAGTATTTT.

The CDR3 loop reads CAWSHGRGTEAFF. CDR3 DNA: TGTGCCTGGAGCCACGGGAGGGGCACTGAAGCTTTCTTT. The chain has TRBV30 and TRBJ1-1; weak D call: TRBD1 (5 bases). This CDR3 is 13 amino acids long. Trimming removed 3 bases at V and 4 bases at J, with 12 bases between. Looked up from germline, CDR1 is GTSNPN and CDR2 is SVGIG (reference sequence).

The V call is TRBV9, the J call TRBJ1-6; the match to TRBD1 covers 8 bases. The V gene's germline CDR1 is SGDLS and CDR2 YYNGEE. V shed 7 bases and J 6 bases; nucleotides not matched to a gene: 6. The CDR3 totals 14 residues. CDR3 loop: CASSDRGGNSPLHF. CDR3 nucleotide sequence: TGTGCCAGCTCAGACAGGGGTGGTAATTCACCCCTCCACTTT.

The DNA for the CDR3 is TGTGCCAGCGTCGTATCAGGGGGCCTTGGCTACACCTTC. This encodes CASVVSGGLGYTF. V and J are TRBV6-5 and TRBJ1-2, with TRBD1 matching 8 bases. V shed 8 bases, J shed 7 bases, and the junction held 9 bases outside the gene matches. There are 13 residues in the CDR3. Germline V gives CDR1 MNHEY, CDR2 SVGAGI.

The chain carries TRBV10-1 and TRBJ2-7; TRBD2 agrees at 7 bases. Germline values: CDR1 WNHNN, CDR2 SYGVQD (reference sequence). The CDR3 is made up of 15 amino acids. After removal of 4 bases from V and 0 bases from J, the junction contained 6 bases not matched to a gene. CDR3 nucleotide sequence: TGCGCCAGCAGTGGCCGGGGAGGGAGCTCCTACGAGCAGTACTTC. Amino acids: CASSGRGGSSYEQYF.

Many counts were recorded for this clone. This CDR3 is also generated by other DNA sequences in the sample. The chain recombines TRBV21-1 with TRBJ1-1. TRBV21-1 is tagged as a pseudogene. This CDR3 is 15 amino acids long. The CDR3 spells CASSKGRGGNTEAFF. The CDR3 bases are TGTGCCAGCAGCAAAGGTAGGGGGGGGAACACTGAAGCTTTCTTT.

The chain joins TRBV9 to TRBJ1-2, with TRBD1 as a possible D gene (5 bases). The germline gives CDR1 SGDLS, CDR2 YYNGEE. This CDR3 is 15 amino acids long. Trimming left V 4 bases short and J 0 bases short, with 13 bases between. Here the CDR3 DNA reads TGTGCCAGCAGCACGTCCGCAGGGCCTAACTATGGCTACACCTTC. It codes for CASSTSAGPNYGYTF.

This clone was seen only once. V usage is TRBV28 and J usage is TRBJ1-4; no reliable D call. The ends were cut back, 4 bases at V and 5 bases at J, with 5 bases in the middle. CDR1 MDHEN and CDR2 SYDVKM come from the germline V gene. CDR3 length equals 12 residues. The CDR3 region is CASSSVNEKLFF. The CDR3 DNA sequence: TGTGCCAGCAGTTCAGTCAATGAAAAACTGTTTTTT.

The rearrangement uses TRBV14 and TRBJ2-5; TRBD2 is a possible D gene (5 bases). Trimming shortened V by 4 bases and J by 0 bases, and 15 bases separated the two germline ends. Germline V lookup: CDR1 SGHDN, CDR2 FVKESK. The CDR3 length is 16 residues. This CDR3 reads CASSPRRSGYQETQYF. In DNA, the CDR3 is TGTGCCAGCAGCCCACGACGGTCGGGGTACCAAGAGACCCAGTACTTC.

The genes are TRBV5-1 and TRBJ2-1; TRBD2 might be the D (5 bases). The CDR3 is 13 residues long. CDR1 is SGHRS and CDR2 is YFSETQ in the germline V gene. Trimming removed 4 bases from V and 6 bases from J, with 11 bases in between. The CDR3 DNA follows: TGCGCCAGCAGCAAGGAGGTCGGCAATGAGCAGTTCTTC. Translating it yields CASSKEVGNEQFF.

The chain has TRBV6-1 and TRBJ1-5; D may be TRBD1 (6 bases). CDR3 size: 13 residues. V lost 6 bases and J 5 bases, leaving 11 bases between the germline ends. Per the germline V gene, CDR1 is MNHNS and CDR2 is SASEGT. CDR3 sequence: CASSFDRYQPQHF. DNA of the CDR3: TGTGCCAGCAGCTTCGACAGGTATCAGCCCCAGCATTTT.

The genes are TRBV19 and TRBJ2-3; TRBD2 is a possible D gene (5 bases). V was cut by 5 bases and J by 4 bases, with 10 bases left in between. There are 13 residues in the CDR3. Germline lookup yields CDR1 LNHDA and CDR2 SQIVND (reference sequence). This chain's CDR3 is CASSSPGADTQYF. For the CDR3, the DNA is TGTGCCAGTAGTTCCCCCGGGGCAGATACGCAGTATTTT.

This clone occurred a few times. The chain recombines TRBV19 with TRBJ1-5; TRBD1 is a possible D gene (5 bases). The CDR3 contains 14 residues. Trimming left V 0 bases short and J 4 bases short, with 7 bases between. Germline CDR1 reads LNHDA; CDR2 reads SQIVND (reference sequence). This chain's CDR3 is CASSIEPGNQPQHF. The CDR3 nucleotides are TGTGCCAGTAGTATAGAGCCAGGGAATCAGCCCCAGCATTTT.

This chain uses TRBV6-5 with TRBJ2-2, with TRBD2 matching 10 bases. The CDR3 has 15 amino acids. CDR1 MNHEY and CDR2 SVGAGI come from the germline V gene. Trimming cost V 8 bases and J 4 bases; bases outside gene matches: 7. Here the CDR3 reads CASGASGGLTGELFF. As DNA, the CDR3 is TGTGCCAGCGGGGCTAGCGGGGGTCTCACCGGGGAGCTGTTTTTT.

The V gene is TRBV5-8, the J gene TRBJ2-5; no reliable D call. This CDR3 has 12 amino acids. CDR1 and CDR2 (germline): SGHTS, YDEGEE. Trimming cost V 2 bases and J 2 bases, with 4 bases left between them. The CDR3 region is CASSFLQETQYF. The CDR3, as DNA: TGTGCCAGCAGCTTTCTTCAAGAGACCCAGTACTTC.